This T cell receptor beta chain appears in the sequencing data of a study of T cell responses to AZD1222 COVID-19 vaccine (TCRdb year 2021). Looking at the study overall: AZD1222 recipients given second doses at about 4 weeks or at about 12 weeks were pooled, since spike-specific TCR depth and breadth were not found to differ between the two schedules. A total of under 250 trial participants underwent TCR sequencing, of whom nearly 210 had received two doses of AZD1222 and around 26 had received two doses of the MenACWY control vaccine. Trial participants were enrolled into age subgroups of 18-55, 56-69 and 70-plus years, which contained approximately 150, 28 and 58 TCR-sequenced participants, respectively. Paper-wide results and their limitations: In the small 56-69-year group, the increase in depth fell short of significance, most likely because of low power. Participants were mostly white British, with more females than males. The authors suggested clonal diversity may have been underestimated. Only six or seven AZD1222 recipients were SARS-CoV-2 seropositive at baseline, limiting conclusions about previously exposed vaccinees. Vaccine-associated CD4 TCRs spanned the whole spike protein, with dominant responses in regions 160-218 and 743-854. A significant rise in spike-specific TCR breadth and depth was observed after two AZD1222 doses relative to day 0 and relative to MenACWY recipients. Reportedly, close to half of the unique spike-specific TCRs recognized epitopes lying outside the regions that are mutated in the B.1.351 and B.1.1.7 variants. Because no day 14 peak-response samples were available, repertoires were characterized only after the peak T cell response.

Trimming costs V 6 bases and J 3 bases, and their ends lie 11 bases apart. Looking up the germline V gene yields CDR1 MNHEY and CDR2 SVGAGI. There are 13 amino acids in the CDR3, from cysteine to phenylalanine inclusive. The DNA shown is the 39-base CDR3, in frame from base 1. The CDR3 regions of human TCRbeta chains were analyzed by immunosequencing. In the authors' own workflow: Repertoire TCRs were checked for matches against a reference library of SARS-CoV-2-specific TCRs that had been generated using the MIRA antigen-specificity platform. Breadth was defined as the fraction of unique TCRs that were SARS-CoV-2-associated, and depth was defined as the fraction of total T cells that were SARS-CoV-2-associated. Using the MIRA data, each spike-specific TCR was mapped to the spike region that the TCR reacts to and placed in a CD4 or CD8 class. Log10-transformed breadth and depth values were compared by one-way ANOVA with Sidak's multiple comparisons tests. TCRdb took over this immuneACCESS table, retaining in-frame rearrangements with V and J assigned. Such tables are incomplete; in checked studies, under half of the missing clones stem from an unresolved V gene, and the remainder is unexplained. D and trimming come from the DNA, and the V and J calls and clone size come from that table. The sample includes about 99,000 clones, with around 90% observed a single time. The ten top clones hold around 4.8% of the sample.

This clone was seen once. This receptor's antigen is unknown. No quality values exist for individual bases; no much larger clone is one base distant. The sample's time point label, decoded: baseline before first vaccination. Vaccinee samples were obtained from the UK trials COV001 and COV002, which included a single-blind randomized controlled phase 2/3 trial of AZD1222 (ChAdOx1 nCoV-19) in healthy adults. For TCRbeta chain sequencing, PBMC samples from trial participants were taken at day 0 and at day 28 after the second dose. The source is an adult in good health. This sequence uses TRBV6-5 and TRBJ1-1, with an unclear D gene assignment. Sequencing was performed on peripheral blood, taken on day 0 of AZD1222 vaccination. The nucleotide sequence reads as follows: TGTGCCAGCAGACGCGACGCACACACTGAAGCTTTCTTT. The encoded protein is CASRRDAHTEAFF.